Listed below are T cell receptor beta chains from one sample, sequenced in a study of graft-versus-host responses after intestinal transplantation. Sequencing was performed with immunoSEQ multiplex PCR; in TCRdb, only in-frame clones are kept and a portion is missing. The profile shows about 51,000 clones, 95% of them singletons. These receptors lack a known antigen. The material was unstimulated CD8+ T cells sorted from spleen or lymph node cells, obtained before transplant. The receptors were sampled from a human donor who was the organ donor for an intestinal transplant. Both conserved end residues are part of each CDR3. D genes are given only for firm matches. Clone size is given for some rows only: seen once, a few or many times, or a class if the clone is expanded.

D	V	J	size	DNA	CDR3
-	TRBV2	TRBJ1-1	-	TGTGCCAGCAGTGCAAGCAGGATGAACACTGAAGCTTTCTTT	CASSASRMNTEAFF
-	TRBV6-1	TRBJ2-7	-	TGTGCCAGCAGTGAAGATCCGGTTAACGAGCAGTACTTC	CASSEDPVNEQYF
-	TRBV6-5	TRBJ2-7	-	TGTGCCAGCAGTTACTCCCGGGCGGGATACGAGCAGTACTTC	CASSYSRAGYEQYF
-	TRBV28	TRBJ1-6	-	TGTGCCAGCAGTTTTCTATCTCTTCTCGGACACTCACCCCTCCACTTT	CASSFLSLLGHSPLHF
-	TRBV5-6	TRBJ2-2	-	TGTGCCAGCAGCAAGGGACCAAACACCGGGGAGCTGTTTTTT	CASSKGPNTGELFF
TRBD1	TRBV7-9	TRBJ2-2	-	TGTGCCAGCAGCTCGACAGGGGGCCAAGTCACCGGGGAGCTGTTTTTT	CASSSTGGQVTGELFF
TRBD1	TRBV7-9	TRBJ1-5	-	TGTGCCAGCAGCTCCCCGACAGGGCCCAATCAGCCCCAGCATTTT	CASSSPTGPNQPQHF
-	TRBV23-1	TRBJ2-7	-	TGCGCCAGCAGTCAAACCGTCACCTCCTACGAGCAGTACTTC	CASSQTVTSYEQYF
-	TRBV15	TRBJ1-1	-	TGTGCCACATCTTTCTTTGGGGGAACTGAAGCTTTCTTT	CATSFFGGTEAFF
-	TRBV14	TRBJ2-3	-	TGTGCCAGCAGCCAAGATCAGGGAGATACGCAGTATTTT	CASSQDQGDTQYF
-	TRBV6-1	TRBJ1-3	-	TGTGCCAGCAGTGGAGGCTCTGGAAACACCATATATTTT	CASSGGSGNTIYF
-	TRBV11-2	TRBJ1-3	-	TGTGCCAGCAGCTTAGATCAGGACTCTGGAAACACCATATATTTT	CASSLDQDSGNTIYF
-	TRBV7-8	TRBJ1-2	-	TGTGCCAGCAGCTTATCGGCTCCCAACTATGGCTACACCTTC	CASSLSAPNYGYTF
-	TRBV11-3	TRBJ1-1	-	TGTGCCAGCAGGGACGGATTCTCGAACGCTGAAGCTTTCTTT	CASRDGFSNAEAFF
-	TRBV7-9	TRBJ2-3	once	TGTGCCAGCAGCTCCGCCGGGACGACTAGCACAGATACGCAGTATTTT	CASSSAGTTSTDTQYF
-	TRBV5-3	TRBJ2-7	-	TGTGCCAGAAGCGATAGCTCCTACGAGCAGTACTTC	CARSDSSYEQYF
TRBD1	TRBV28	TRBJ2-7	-	TGTGCCAGCAGTCACAGGGGGGAAATGACCTACGAGCAGTACTTC	CASSHRGEMTYEQYF
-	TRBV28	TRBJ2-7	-	TGTGCCAGCAGTTTATTTGGAAGGGACGAGCAGTACTTC	CASSLFGRDEQYF
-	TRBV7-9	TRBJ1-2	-	TGTGCCAGCAGCTCCGGCGCCTTACAGGGAGGTGGCTACACCTTC	CASSSGALQGGGYTF
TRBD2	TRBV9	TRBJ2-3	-	TGTGCCAGCAGCGTAGCAAGCGGGGGGGCCTTAGCGGATACGCAGTATTTT	CASSVASGGALADTQYF
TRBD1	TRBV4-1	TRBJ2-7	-	TGCGCCAGCAGCCAAGATCGGCCGACAGGGGGCTACGAGCAGTACTTC	CASSQDRPTGGYEQYF
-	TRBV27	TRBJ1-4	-	TGTGCCAGCAGTTTAAGGGATAGTAAGAAGGGATTCGATGAAAAACTGTTTTTT	CASSLRDSKKGFDEKLFF
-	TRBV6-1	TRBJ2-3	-	TGTGCCAGCAGTGAACCTAGTCCGAGCACAGATACGCAGTATTTT	CASSEPSPSTDTQYF
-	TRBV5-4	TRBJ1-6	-	TGTGCCAGCAGCTTGGACGGCAGTGTGTCACCCCTCCACTTT	CASSLDGSVSPLHF
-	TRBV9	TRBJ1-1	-	TGTGCCAGCAGCACAGGGACACAGAACACTGAAGCTTTCTTT	CASSTGTQNTEAFF
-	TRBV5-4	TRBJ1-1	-	TGTGCCAGCAGCTTGTTTCCAGGGGAAGCTTTCTTT	CASSLFPGEAFF
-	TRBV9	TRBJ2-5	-	TGTGCCAGCAGCGACCTACAAGAGACCCAGTACTTC	CASSDLQETQYF
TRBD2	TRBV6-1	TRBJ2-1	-	TGTGCCAGCAGTGACGAGGCGGGGGTAAATGAGCAGTTCTTC	CASSDEAGVNEQFF
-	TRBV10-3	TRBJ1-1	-	TGTGCCATCAGTGAGGCCGGGACGGTGAACACTGAAGCTTTCTTT	CAISEAGTVNTEAFF
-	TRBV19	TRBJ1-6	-	TGTGCCAGTAGTATCGCGGTCAGCTCCTATAATTCACCCCTCCACTTT	CASSIAVSSYNSPLHF
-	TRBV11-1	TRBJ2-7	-	TGTGCCAGCAGCTTAGTCCCGGAGGGCGGGCAGTACTTC	CASSLVPEGGQYF
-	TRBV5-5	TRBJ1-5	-	TGTGCCAGCAGCTTGGCTCGGGGACAGCCCCAGCATTTT	CASSLARGQPQHF
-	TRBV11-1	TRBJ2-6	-	TGTGCCAGCAGCCTTTTTAGTGGGGCCAACGTCCTGACTTTC	CASSLFSGANVLTF
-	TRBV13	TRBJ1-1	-	TGTGCCAGCAGCTTAGAGGTCGCTGAAGCTTTCTTT	CASSLEVAEAFF
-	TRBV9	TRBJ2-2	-	TGTGCCAGCAGCGTACCACTCAGAGCGGGTGAAGACACCGGGGAGCTGTTTTTT	CASSVPLRAGEDTGELFF
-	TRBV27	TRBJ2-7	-	TGTGCCAGCAGTTTATCGTCCAGGGTCCACGAGCAGTACTTC	CASSLSSRVHEQYF
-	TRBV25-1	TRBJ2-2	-	TGTGCCAGCACTTTAGCCGGGGAGCTGTTTTTT	CASTLAGELFF
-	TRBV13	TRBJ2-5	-	TGTGCCAGCAGCCAAACGGGGGACTCCCGGGAGACCCAGTACTTC	CASSQTGDSRETQYF
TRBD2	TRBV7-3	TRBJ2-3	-	TGTGCCAGCAGCGAGACTAGCGGGGGCACAGATACGCAGTATTTT	CASSETSGGTDTQYF
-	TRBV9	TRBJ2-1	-	TGTGCCAGCGGACCAGGGGCCTCCTACAATGAGCAGTTCTTC	CASGPGASYNEQFF
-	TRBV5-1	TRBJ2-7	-	TGCGCCAGCAGCTTGGTGACAGACCACGAGCAGTACTTC	CASSLVTDHEQYF
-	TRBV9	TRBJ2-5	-	TGTGCCAGCAGCGTAGAGGCAGGCAGACAAGAGACCCAGTACTTC	CASSVEAGRQETQYF